The T cell receptor (beta chain) under discussion was sequenced for a study of shared clonotypes between healthy human individuals. V was pared by 4 bases and J by 7 bases, with 6 bases of the junction left unmatched. This CDR3 region has 13 residues. Germline loops: CDR1 SEHNR, CDR2 FQNEAQ (reference sequence). The repertoire was sequenced with immunoSEQ multiplex PCR; TCRdb's copy has only in-frame clones and lacks some. In the table there are fewer than 3 million clones, 85% to 95% of which are singletons. This clone has more than one count but fewer than ten. The origin of this receptor is a man aged 18 to 29 in good health. Some clones in this sample may be carry-over from other donors' samples. The chain links TRBV7-9 to TRBJ1-2, with 7 positions matching TRBD1. Sequenced: naive CD4+ T cells from PBMCs. The sample's subset: CD45RA+ positively selected. CDR3 sequence reads: CASSSGTEVGYTF. DNA of the CDR3: TGTGCCAGCAGCTCCGGGACAGAGGTTGGCTACACCTTC.